The 30 T cell receptor beta chains listed next were all sequenced from one sample in a study of T cell changes during pregnancy in multiple sclerosis. The protocol was immunoSEQ multiplex PCR, while the TCRdb copy is restricted to in-frame clones and leaves out a portion. The repertoire holds around 86,000 clones, with about 93% as singletons. The sample was peripheral blood, taken in the first trimester of pregnancy. Receptor source: a female donor with multiple sclerosis, enrolled in a pregnancy study.

V gene TRBV5-1 combines with J gene TRBJ1-1; 9 bases are a match to TRBD1. The germline CDR1 and CDR2 sequences are SGHRS and YFSETQ. V gave up 3 bases and J gave up 0 bases; unmatched junction bases: 6. The CDR3 is made up of 16 amino acids. The CDR3 is CASSSGGTGMNTEAFF. As DNA, the CDR3 is TGCGCCAGCAGCTCGGGAGGGACAGGGATGAACACTGAAGCTTTCTTT.

The V and J genes are TRBV5-4 and TRBJ1-5; D not resolved. This CDR3 comprises 15 residues. V lost 0 bases and J lost 5, with 12 bases in between. In germline, CDR1 is SGHNT, CDR2 YYREEE (reference sequence). CDR3 bases: TGTGCCAGCAGCTTGGAGCCCAACAGCTATCAGCCCCAGCATTTT. The encoded protein is CASSLEPNSYQPQHF.

The chain carries TRBV15 and TRBJ1-2, with D tentatively TRBD1 (5 bases). Germline assignment: CDR1 LNHNV and CDR2 YYDKDF (reference sequence). The V end was cut by 1 base, the J end by 4 bases, with 16 bases between. This CDR3 spans 16 amino acids. The CDR3 loop is CATSRGVRGGSYGYTF. In nucleotides, the CDR3 is TGTGCCACCAGCAGAGGGGTCCGCGGGGGAAGCTATGGCTACACCTTC.

The rearrangement joins TRBV28 to TRBJ2-7; 10 bases map to TRBD1. The CDR3 spans 13 residues. Germline CDR1 reads MDHEN; CDR2 reads SYDVKM. V shed 8 bases, J shed 2 bases, and the junction held 3 bases outside the gene matches. The CDR3, as DNA: TGTGCCAGCCGCGGGACAGGGGCCTACGAGCAGTACTTC. It encodes CASRGTGAYEQYF.

This clone rates as medium-sized. V gene TRBV9 combines with J gene TRBJ1-1; 9 bases agree with TRBD1. CDR3 length: 16 amino acids. J was trimmed by 4 bases and V by 0 bases; bases with no gene match: 7. The germline V gene has CDR1 SGDLS and CDR2 YYNGEE. Here the CDR3 reads CASSVDYRGLFTEAFF. Here the CDR3 DNA reads TGTGCCAGCAGCGTAGATTACAGGGGGCTTTTCACTGAAGCTTTCTTT.

This chain connects TRBV6-5 to TRBJ2-7, with D unresolved. Trimming took 0 bases from V and 0 from J, leaving 9 bases between them. The germline V gene encodes CDR1 MNHEY and CDR2 SVGAGI. CDR3 length: 15 amino acids. DNA for the CDR3: TGTGCCAGCAGTTACTCTTTAGCTCTCTCCTACGAGCAGTACTTC. It is translated as CASSYSLALSYEQYF.

The J gene is TRBJ1-4, the V gene TRBV7-2; D ambiguous. The CDR3 spans 14 residues. Germline values: CDR1 SGHTA, CDR2 FQGNSA. The V end was cut by 5 bases, the J end by 7 bases, with 14 bases between. The CDR3 sequence is CASSPGGLLEKLFF. As DNA, the CDR3 is TGTGCCAGCAGCCCAGGCGGACTGCTTGAAAAACTGTTTTTT.

This chain uses TRBV20-1 with TRBJ2-3; no definite D call. The CDR3 length is 10 residues. V lost 7 bases and J lost 6, with 8 bases in between. The germline gives CDR1 DFQATT, CDR2 SNEGSKA (reference sequence). CDR3 in amino acids: CSVSGDTQYF. Here the CDR3 DNA reads TGCAGTGTGTCCGGTGATACGCAGTATTTT.

The CDR3: CASSPWRADTQYF. The CDR3 DNA reads as TGTGCCAGCAGCCCGTGGAGGGCAGATACGCAGTATTTT. V gene TRBV13 combines with J gene TRBJ2-3, with D tentatively TRBD2 (6 bases). V lost 5 bases to trimming and J lost 4 bases, with 10 bases between them. The germline V gene has CDR1 PRHDT and CDR2 FYEKMQ (reference sequence). CDR3 size: 13 residues.

Of note for this clone: The junction and the germline gene differ at one end; a read error may be behind it. The V and J genes are TRBV28 and TRBJ2-1; D unresolved. The length of the CDR3 is 13 residues. Germline V CDR1 and CDR2: MDHEN, SYDVKM. Here the CDR3 reads CASRPSSYNEQFF. The DNA of the CDR3 is TGCGCCTCTAGGCCTAGCTCCTACAATGAGCAGTTCTTC.

Here the CDR3 DNA reads TGTGCCATCAGTTCCGATAGGAGCATGAACACTGAAGCTTTCTTT. Amino acid sequence: CAISSDRSMNTEAFF. The chain joins TRBV10-3 to TRBJ1-1; D gene unclear. V gave up 5 bases and J gave up 0 bases, with 13 bases separating them. The CDR3 consists of 15 residues. Germline V gene data show CDR1 as ENHRY and CDR2 as SYGVKD.

The chain combines TRBV7-9 with TRBJ2-3, with 11 bases identical to TRBD1. The germline CDR1 and CDR2 sequences are SEHNR and FQNEAQ (reference sequence). With V trimmed by 3 bases and J by 0 bases, 8 bases remained unmatched. This CDR3 is built from 18 residues. The CDR3 loop is CASSLQDRGQSSTDTQYF. The CDR3 DNA sequence: TGTGCCAGCAGCTTGCAGGACAGGGGGCAATCTAGCACAGATACGCAGTATTTT.

This clone was observed once. The gene calls are TRBV11-2 and TRBJ1-5; 7 positions agree with TRBD1. Germline CDR1 SGHAT, CDR2 FQNNGV. J was trimmed by 2 bases and V by 5 bases; bases with no gene match: 6. The CDR3 length is 15 residues. The CDR3 region is CASSPTGFGNQPQHF. CDR3 coding DNA: TGTGCCAGCAGCCCGACAGGGTTTGGCAATCAGCCCCAGCATTTT.

The chain is built from TRBV11-1 and TRBJ2-3; TRBD2 aligns across 9 bases. CDR3 length: 15 amino acids. Germline V gene data show CDR1 as SGHAT and CDR2 as FQDESV (reference sequence). Germline trimming cut 6 bases from V and 4 bases from J; bases unmatched to any gene: 8. CDR3 coding DNA: TGTGCCAGCAGAGATTTAGCGGGAGTTGCAGATACGCAGTATTTT. It codes for CASRDLAGVADTQYF.

V is TRBV15 and J is TRBJ2-7, with a possible D match to TRBD1 (5 bases). Trimming pared 0 bases from V and 7 bases from J, leaving 16 bases between. There are 15 residues in the CDR3. In germline, CDR1 is LNHNV, CDR2 YYDKDF (reference sequence). The chain's CDR3 is CATSRDRRQLGEQYF. In DNA, the CDR3 is TGTGCCACCAGCAGAGATAGGAGACAGCTGGGTGAGCAGTACTTC.

This clone was seen just once. The chain couples TRBV9 to TRBJ1-2; D call uncertain. The CDR3 loop spans 16 amino acids. Germline V CDR1 and CDR2: SGDLS, YYNGEE. Trimming took 4 bases from V and 0 from J, leaving 16 bases between them. The CDR3 loop reads CASSQREQTPNYGYTF. In nucleotides, the CDR3 is TGTGCCAGCAGCCAGAGGGAGCAGACCCCTAACTATGGCTACACCTTC.

The rearrangement joins TRBV5-1 to TRBJ1-1; 7 nucleotides match TRBD1. The CDR3 loop spans 15 amino acids. The trim removed 1 base at V and 4 bases at J, leaving 7 bases unmatched. Germline V gene lookup returns CDR1 SGHRS and CDR2 YFSETQ. CDR3 sequence reads: CASSLIGGAGTEAFF. The DNA for the CDR3 is TGCGCCAGCAGCTTGATAGGGGGCGCAGGCACTGAAGCTTTCTTT.

The chain joins TRBV9 to TRBJ2-3; 9 bases agree with TRBD2. V shed 3 bases and J 4 bases; nucleotides not matched to a gene: 9. This CDR3 is built from 16 residues. Per germline, CDR1 SGDLS and CDR2 YYNGEE. CDR3 sequence (DNA): TGTGCCAGCAGCGGACGGGCTAGCGGGATGGCAGATACGCAGTATTTT. It yields the protein CASSGRASGMADTQYF.

The DNA of the CDR3 is TGTGCCTGGATTGGCGGGAGGGCCGATGAGCAGTTCTTC. Translation gives CAWIGGRADEQFF. The chain links TRBV30 to TRBJ2-1; 9 positions agree with TRBD2. The V gene end was trimmed by 4 bases and the J gene end by 8 bases; junction bases not matched to a gene: 6. The CDR3 extends over 13 amino acids. Per germline, CDR1 GTSNPN and CDR2 SVGIG (reference sequence).

The CDR3 is CASSTGLVKTPLDYEQYF. The CDR3 region has the DNA TGTGCCAGCAGCACTGGACTGGTAAAAACCCCTTTGGACTACGAGCAGTACTTC. The chain uses TRBV5-6 and TRBJ2-7; TRBD2 is a possible D gene (5 bases). Trimming removed 4 bases at V and 3 bases at J, with 26 bases between. Germline CDR1 SGHDT, CDR2 YYEEEE. The CDR3 loop spans 18 amino acids. Full variable domain (rest looked up from reference TRBV5-6 and TRBJ2-7): DAGVTQSPTHLIKTRGQQVTLRCSPKSGHDTVSWYQQALGQGPQFIFQYYEEEERQRGNFPDRFSGHQFPNYSSELNVNALLLGDSALYLCASSTGLVKTPLDYEQYFGPGTRLTVT.

This clone was observed a single time. V gene TRBV27 combines with J gene TRBJ2-1; D gene uncertain. With 1 base removed from V and 7 bases from J, the gap between germline ends came to 11 bases. Germline CDR1 MNHEY, CDR2 SMNVEV (reference sequence). CDR3 length: 14 residues. The CDR3 here is CASSLYKEPNEQFF. CDR3 bases: TGTGCCAGCAGTTTATATAAAGAGCCAAATGAGCAGTTCTTC.

CDR3 nucleotide sequence: TGTGCCACCAGCAGAGGGTCCCCAGGGGACACTGAAGCTTTCTTT. This encodes CATSRGSPGDTEAFF. This chain connects TRBV15 to TRBJ1-1; a weak D match, TRBD1 (6 bases). Germline V gives CDR1 LNHNV, CDR2 YYDKDF (reference sequence). V lost 1 base and J 3 bases, leaving 12 bases between the germline ends. This CDR3 has 15 residues.

The V and J genes are TRBV7-9 and TRBJ2-5; perhaps TRBD2 as D (5 bases). V dropped 5 bases and J dropped 11 bases, with 15 bases sitting between them. This CDR3 is 12 amino acids long. The germline gives CDR1 SEHNR, CDR2 FQNEAQ (reference sequence). The CDR3 DNA follows: TGTGCCAGCAGCCCCTCCAGGTCGGGGCAGTACTTC. This translates into CASSPSRSGQYF.

The chain carries TRBV6-6 and TRBJ2-7, with 15 bases lining up with TRBD2. The CDR3 has 16 amino acids. Germline V gives CDR1 MNHNY, CDR2 SVGAGI (reference sequence). V lost 5 bases, J lost 7 bases, and 9 bases stayed unmatched. The CDR3 DNA follows: TGTGCCAGCAGTATTGGGACTAGCGGGAGGTTTCGGGAGCAGTACTTC. Encoded protein: CASSIGTSGRFREQYF.

V is TRBV2 and J is TRBJ1-1, with a weak D call TRBD1 (5 bases). Trimming took 3 bases from V and 4 from J, leaving 12 bases between them. The CDR3 sequence is 14 residues long. Germline CDR1 SNHLY, CDR2 FYNNEI. DNA of the CDR3: TGTGCCAGCAGTGACGCAGGGTTAGGCACTGAAGCTTTCTTT. This codes for CASSDAGLGTEAFF.

The sample holds one count of this clone. The J gene is TRBJ1-5, the V gene TRBV27; tentatively, D is TRBD1 (5 bases). The CDR3 is 14 amino acids. Germline CDR1 and CDR2: MNHEY and SMNVEV (reference sequence). V was trimmed by 5 bases and J by 6 bases, leaving 14 bases between them. The CDR3 here is CASSPQQGGQPQHF. The CDR3 bases are TGTGCCAGCAGTCCGCAGCAGGGCGGTCAGCCCCAGCATTTT.

The chain recombines TRBV5-4 with TRBJ2-7; 8 nucleotides agree with TRBD2. The CDR3 spans 17 residues. The trim removed 4 bases at V and 2 bases at J, leaving 14 bases unmatched. Germline CDR1 reads SGHNT; CDR2 reads YYREEE (reference sequence). CDR3 residues: CASSPYPGASGPYEQYF. In nucleotides, the CDR3 is TGTGCCAGCAGCCCCTACCCGGGGGCTAGCGGGCCCTACGAGCAGTACTTC.

The chain employs TRBV6-5 and TRBJ2-4; possibly TRBD1 for D (5 bases). Trimming left V 4 bases short and J 5 bases short, with 12 bases between. This CDR3 spans 14 amino acids. Germline V gene lookup returns CDR1 MNHEY and CDR2 SVGAGI. As DNA, the CDR3 is TGTGCCAGCAGTTTTTATGGGGCGGAAAACATTCAGTACTTC. This encodes CASSFYGAENIQYF.

This clone was seen just once. The rearrangement links TRBV27 to TRBJ2-7; D perhaps matches TRBD1 (6 bases). This CDR3 contains 14 residues. Trimming cost V 3 bases and J 2 bases, with 11 bases left between them. Germline-derived CDR1 and CDR2 are MNHEY and SMNVEV (reference sequence). The CDR3 region has the DNA TGTGCCAGCAGTTTGCCAGGGGAGCCCTACGAGCAGTACTTC. Translated, it gives CASSLPGEPYEQYF.

The chain has TRBV4-1 and TRBJ1-6; D remains unclear. There are 16 residues in the CDR3. Germline V gene lookup returns CDR1 MGHRA and CDR2 YSYEKL. Trimming removed 4 bases from V and 0 bases from J, with 10 bases in between. The CDR3 DNA reads as TGCGCCAGCAGCCCTGGGGAGACCTCCTATAATTCACCCCTCCACTTT. Translating it yields CASSPGETSYNSPLHF.